This TCR beta chain was documented in a study of cytomegalovirus exposure and HLA in healthy donors. Study-level points and caveats: Listed as cytomegalovirus-associated were 150 or so TCR beta chains. While the bulk of TCR sequences proved rare, some public TCRs turned up in many donors. A classifier reportedly called cytomegalovirus status with high sensitivity and specificity.

The table came from immunoSEQ multiplex PCR; TCRdb's copy has only in-frame clones and leaves some out. In the table there are more than 300,000 clones, more than 80% of which are singletons. The CDR3 extends over 17 amino acids. Germline CDR1 and CDR2: SNHLY and FYNNEI. V was clipped by 0 bases and J by 6 bases; unmatched bases: 9. To note about this clone: No antigen is known for it.

The receptor was isolated from a woman aged 18-29 years in good health and CMV-seronegative. What was sequenced was PBMCs. The rearrangement joins TRBV2 to TRBJ2-3, with 10 bases aligning to TRBD2. The CDR3 here is CASSEARASGRSDTQYF. CDR3 bases: TGTGCCAGCAGTGAAGCGCGGGCTAGCGGGAGAAGCGATACGCAGTATTTT.